Below, 22 T cell receptor beta chains from the same sample are listed, as sequenced in a study of blood T cell repertoires in COVID-19 (dated by TCRdb to about 2020). The library was built by means of the immunoSEQ multiplex PCR assay. Held by TCRdb, this immuneACCESS table contains in-frame sequences only and omits some clones. Under half of the omission traces to an unresolved V gene where checked; the cause of the rest is unknown. The sample table shows roughly 90,000 clones, and about 89% are seen once. Jointly, the top ten make up approximately 1% of the sample. Sequenced material: peripheral blood. These receptors originate from a human donor in a cohort sampled during active COVID-19.

This rearrangement joins TRBV28 to TRBJ1-5; TRBD1 aligns across 8 bases. Germline-derived CDR1 and CDR2 are MDHEN and SYDVKM. The V gene end was trimmed by 8 bases and the J gene end by 7 bases; junction bases not matched to a gene: 10. The CDR3 sequence is 14 residues long. CDR3: CASLRQGARQPQHF. CDR3 sequence (DNA): TGTGCCAGCCTACGTCAGGGGGCGAGGCAGCCCCAGCATTTT.

V gene TRBV9 combines with J gene TRBJ2-7, with 7 bases identical to TRBD1. The CDR3 has 15 residues. Germline lookup yields CDR1 SGDLS and CDR2 YYNGEE. V shed 4 bases, J shed 2 bases, and the junction held 9 bases outside the gene matches. Written as DNA, the CDR3 is TGTGCCAGCAGCCCCAAGGAACAGGGGACCTACGAGCAGTACTTC. Its translation is CASSPKEQGTYEQYF. The full variable domain, rest sourced from reference TRBV9 and TRBJ2-7, is DSGVTQTPKHLITATGQRVTLRCSPRSGDLSVYWYQQSLDQGLQFLIQYYNGEERAKGNILERFSAQQFPDLHSELNLSSLELGDSALYFCASSPKEQGTYEQYFGPGTRLTVT.

The chain employs TRBV6-5 and TRBJ2-7, with D perhaps matching TRBD2 (5 bases). Germline V gene sequence: CDR1 MNHEY, CDR2 SVGAGI. The CDR3 covers 15 residues. Trimming stripped 7 bases from V and 4 bases from J, with 20 bases between. CDR3 nucleotide sequence: TGTGCCAGCAATATAGCAGAAAGCGGTCCTTACGAGCAGTACTTC. This codes for CASNIAESGPYEQYF.

The chain links TRBV19 to TRBJ2-6, with no clear D. V was pared by 5 bases and J by 4 bases, with 9 bases between. The CDR3 has 14 amino acids. In germline, CDR1 is LNHDA, CDR2 SQIVND (reference sequence). DNA for the CDR3: TGTGCCAGTAGTCCGCAACAGGGGGCCAACGTCCTGACTTTC. This codes for CASSPQQGANVLTF.

The chain recombines TRBV7-9 with TRBJ2-7; 8 nucleotides line up with TRBD2. The germline CDR1 and CDR2 sequences are SEHNR and FQNEAQ (reference sequence). V shed 6 bases, J shed 0 bases, and the junction held 13 bases outside the gene matches. There are 17 residues in the CDR3. The CDR3 region is CASRAGDSGKSSYEQYF. As DNA, the CDR3 is TGTGCCAGCAGGGCAGGGGATAGCGGGAAAAGCTCCTACGAGCAGTACTTC.

This chain joins TRBV27 and TRBJ1-2, with D perhaps TRBD1 (6 bases). CDR1 and CDR2 (germline): MNHEY, SMNVEV (reference sequence). Trimming pared 0 bases from V and 7 bases from J, leaving 12 bases between. The length of the CDR3 is 14 residues. In nucleotides, the CDR3 is TGTGCCAGCAGTTTATCTTGGGGGCGCGGTGGCTACACCTTC. Translation gives CASSLSWGRGGYTF.

The V call is TRBV13, the J call TRBJ1-1, with a possible D match to TRBD1 (5 bases). Germline values: CDR1 PRHDT, CDR2 FYEKMQ (reference sequence). The CDR3 covers 13 residues. V lost 5 bases and J lost 3, with 10 bases in between. In nucleotides, the CDR3 is TGTGCCAGCAGCGGCTGGGGGGACACTGAAGCTTTCTTT. This sequence encodes CASSGWGDTEAFF. Based on the CDR3 plus reference TRBV13 and TRBJ1-1, the full variable domain is AAGVIQSPRHLIKEKRETATLKCYPIPRHDTVYWYQQGPGQDPQFLISFYEKMQSDKGSIPDRFSAQQFSDYHSELNMSSLELGDSALYFCASSGWGDTEAFFGQGTRLTVV.

V is TRBV6-5 and J is TRBJ1-2; D is undetermined. V was cut by 7 bases and J by 5 bases, with 17 bases left in between. In germline, CDR1 is MNHEY, CDR2 SVGAGI. This CDR3 region has 14 residues. In nucleotides, the CDR3 is TGTGCCAGCACTAGGAGCCATCGCGTTTATGGCTACACCTTC. This codes for CASTRSHRVYGYTF.

CDR3: CASDFNLGGETQYF. The CDR3 DNA reads TGTGCCAGCGACTTCAACCTTGGGGGGGAGACCCAGTACTTC. The V and J genes are TRBV2 and TRBJ2-5; D possibly corresponds to TRBD2 (6 bases). The CDR3 covers 14 residues. The V and J ends lost 8 bases and 5 bases respectively, with 18 bases between them. Per germline, CDR1 SNHLY and CDR2 FYNNEI.

The chain joins TRBV7-8 to TRBJ1-2; D gene ambiguous. The CDR3 extends over 16 amino acids. Trimming removed 1 base at V and 0 bases at J, with 12 bases between. CDR1 is SGHVS, CDR2 FQNEAQ, per germline. The CDR3 loop is CASSLGSLLANYGYTF. The CDR3 bases are TGTGCCAGCAGCTTAGGGAGTCTGCTAGCTAACTATGGCTACACCTTC.

V gene TRBV3-1 (or the pseudogene TRBV3-2) combines with J gene TRBJ2-3; no clear D. Per germline, CDR1 LGHDT and CDR2 YNNKEL (reference sequence). This CDR3 comprises 14 residues. V was pared by 3 bases and J by 4 bases, with 11 bases between. The DNA for the CDR3 is TGTGCCAGCAGCCAGGGCAACCAGGCAGATACGCAGTATTTT. Translated, it gives CASSQGNQADTQYF.

The J gene is TRBJ2-5, the V gene TRBV5-1; D perhaps matches TRBD1 (8 bases). This CDR3 contains 14 residues. V lost 0 bases and J 4 bases, leaving 10 bases between the germline ends. In germline, CDR1 is SGHRS, CDR2 YFSETQ. This CDR3 is CASSLDRGGETQYF. CDR3 in DNA: TGCGCCAGCAGCTTGGACAGGGGGGGAGAGACCCAGTACTTC.

The chain uses TRBV6-6 and TRBJ2-2, with D possibly TRBD1 on 5 matching bases. The CDR3 is 15 residues long. Germline CDR1 and CDR2: MNHNY and SVGAGI (reference sequence). Trimming left V 0 bases short and J 5 bases short, with 10 bases between. The CDR3 reads CASSYSTTVTGELFF. The CDR3 DNA is TGTGCCAGCAGTTACTCGACGACAGTTACCGGGGAGCTGTTTTTT.

The chain combines TRBV4-1 with TRBJ2-3; D possibly corresponds to TRBD2 (5 bases). Trimming removed 0 bases at V and 0 bases at J, with 7 bases between. Germline V gene sequence: CDR1 MGHRA, CDR2 YSYEKL. The CDR3 has 15 amino acids. The CDR3 spells CASSQDRGSTDTQYF. CDR3 nucleotide sequence: TGCGCCAGCAGCCAAGATCGCGGGAGCACAGATACGCAGTATTTT.

Only one count was recorded for this clone. J is TRBJ2-2 and V is TRBV7-3, with TRBD2 identical over 7 bases. The V gene's germline CDR1 is SGHTA and CDR2 FQGTGA. V gave up 5 bases and J gave up 0 bases; unmatched junction bases: 9. The CDR3 totals 17 residues. The CDR3 loop is CASSPMAGTTNTGELFF. The CDR3 nucleotides read TGTGCCAGCAGCCCTATGGCCGGGACTACGAACACCGGGGAGCTGTTTTTT.

This chain's CDR3 is CASTPTGLHGYTF. DNA for the CDR3: TGTGCCAGCACCCCGACAGGCCTGCATGGCTACACCTTC. The chain links TRBV6-5 to TRBJ1-2; D is perhaps TRBD1 (6 bases). The V and J ends lost 7 bases and 6 bases respectively, with 15 bases between them. Germline assignment: CDR1 MNHEY and CDR2 SVGAGI. This CDR3 contains 13 residues.

V and J are TRBV5-8 and TRBJ2-5; the match to TRBD2 covers 10 bases. The CDR3 runs 17 residues. The junction had 13 bases not matched to a gene; V was cut back by 4 bases and J by 4 bases. Per the germline V gene, CDR1 is SGHTS and CDR2 is YDEGEE. The CDR3 region is CASSQAGTSVVGETQYF. The CDR3 DNA follows: TGTGCCAGCAGCCAAGCCGGGACTAGCGTTGTAGGAGAGACCCAGTACTTC. Together with reference TRBV5-8 and TRBJ2-5, the CDR3 gives the full variable domain: EAGVTQSPTHLIKTRGQQATLRCSPISGHTSVYWYQQALGLGLQFLLWYDEGEERNRGNFPPRFSGRQFPNYSSELNVNALELEDSALYLCASSQAGTSVVGETQYFGPGTRLLVL.

The J gene is TRBJ2-5, the V gene TRBV28; 9 bases are shared with TRBD1. The V gene's germline CDR1 is MDHEN and CDR2 SYDVKM. Trimming took 5 bases from V and 4 from J; bases not matched to a gene: 8. The CDR3 has 15 amino acids. The CDR3 reads CASSDDRGRGETQYF. In DNA, the CDR3 is TGTGCCAGCAGTGATGACAGGGGGAGAGGAGAGACCCAGTACTTC.

The rearrangement joins TRBV2 to TRBJ2-7, with 14 nucleotides matching TRBD2. With V trimmed by 3 bases and J by 6 bases, 4 bases remained unmatched. The CDR3 has 15 amino acids. The germline CDR1 and CDR2 sequences are SNHLY and FYNNEI. CDR3 residues: CASSDMGTSGSEQYF. DNA for the CDR3: TGTGCCAGCAGTGATATGGGGACTAGCGGGAGCGAGCAGTACTTC.

This chain uses TRBV13 with TRBJ2-1; 9 nucleotides line up with TRBD2. The CDR3 has 14 amino acids. V trimming: 2 bases; J trimming: 7 bases; junction bases outside the gene matches: 3. Per the germline V gene, CDR1 is PRHDT and CDR2 is FYEKMQ (reference sequence). The CDR3 reads CASSLLSGRNEQFF. The CDR3 DNA follows: TGTGCCAGCAGCTTACTTAGCGGGAGAAATGAGCAGTTCTTC. The whole variable domain, remainder taken from reference TRBV13 and TRBJ2-1, is AAGVIQSPRHLIKEKRETATLKCYPIPRHDTVYWYQQGPGQDPQFLISFYEKMQSDKGSIPDRFSAQQFSDYHSELNMSSLELGDSALYFCASSLLSGRNEQFFGPGTRLTVL.

The chain combines TRBV28 with TRBJ2-6, with 7 bases matching TRBD2. V shed 6 bases and J 1 base; nucleotides not matched to a gene: 9. Germline-derived CDR1 and CDR2 are MDHEN and SYDVKM. This CDR3 region has 17 residues. CDR3 in amino acids: CASRVQRGLSGANVLTF. The CDR3, as DNA: TGTGCCAGCAGGGTACAGCGGGGATTGTCTGGGGCCAACGTCCTGACTTTC.

The chain carries TRBV10-3 and TRBJ2-2; possible D gene TRBD2, 5 bases. Germline V gives CDR1 ENHRY, CDR2 SYGVKD. The CDR3 has 14 amino acids. Trimming shortened V by 6 bases and J by 0 bases, and 8 bases separated the two germline ends. The CDR3 reads CAISVLANTGELFF. CDR3 sequence (DNA): TGTGCCATCAGCGTACTAGCGAACACCGGGGAGCTGTTTTTT.